This is a list of T cell receptor beta chains from one sample in a study of T cell changes during pregnancy in multiple sclerosis. Produced via immunoSEQ multiplex PCR; TCRdb's table is partial and in-frame only. In the table there are more than 25,000 clones, 80% to 90% of which are singletons. The material was CD8+ T cells from peripheral blood mononuclear cells, obtained in the third trimester of pregnancy. These receptors were taken from a female donor with multiple sclerosis, enrolled in a pregnancy study. Each CDR3 is given with its conserved first and last residue. A D gene is named only where the DNA matches it firmly. Clone size is shown for a subset of rows, as once, few, many or a class of expanded clone.

TRBD2	-	TRBV6-1	TRBJ2-3	CASSEKAGGPDTQYF	TGTGCCAGCAGTGAAAAAGCGGGGGGGCCAGATACGCAGTATTTT
-	-	TRBV27	TRBJ2-2	CASSLTGNTGELFF	TGTGCCAGCAGTTTAACAGGAAACACCGGGGAGCTGTTTTTT
-	-	TRBV7-9	TRBJ1-2	CASSSAGTPLNYGYTF	TGTGCCAGCAGCTCCGCCGGGACACCTCTCAACTATGGCTACACCTTC
-	medium-sized	TRBV6-1	TRBJ2-6	CASSEVQGIGANVLTF	TGTGCCAGCAGTGAAGTGCAGGGGATCGGGGCCAACGTCCTGACTTTC
-	once	TRBV7-6	TRBJ1-1	CASSNPGGASTEAFF	TGTGCCAGCAGCAATCCGGGGGGGGCAAGCACTGAAGCTTTCTTT
TRBD1	once	TRBV4-2	TRBJ2-2	CASSPRDRVTGELFF	TGTGCCAGCAGCCCCCGGGACAGGGTAACCGGGGAGCTGTTTTTT
-	-	TRBV7-6	TRBJ1-1	CASSSPQGMLGMVFF	TGTGCCAGCAGCTCCCCCCAGGGGATGCTAGGGATGGTTTTCTTT
-	-	TRBV10-3	TRBJ1-2	CAISESGNGYTF	TGTGCCATCAGTGAGTCCGGGAACGGCTACACCTTC
TRBD2	-	TRBV13	TRBJ2-1	CASSFLAGGRNEQFF	TGTGCCAGCAGCTTCTTAGCGGGGGGTAGGAATGAGCAGTTCTTC
TRBD1	-	TRBV11-2	TRBJ2-7	CASSLGTGGFEQYF	TGTGCCAGCAGCTTAGGGACAGGGGGCTTCGAGCAGTACTTC
TRBD1	-	TRBV29-1	TRBJ2-7	CSVQTGESYEQYF	TGCAGCGTCCAGACAGGGGAGTCCTACGAGCAGTACTTC
TRBD1	-	TRBV6-1	TRBJ2-3	CASSEKTRVDRGRDTQYF	TGTGCCAGCAGTGAAAAAACGCGGGTAGACAGGGGGCGGGATACGCAGTATTTT
-	-	TRBV7-3	TRBJ2-7	CASSLHPSGEQYF	TGTGCCAGCAGCTTACATCCATCGGGTGAGCAGTACTTC
-	-	TRBV19	TRBJ2-1	CASSPTAGTPSSYNEQFF	TGTGCCAGTAGTCCAACAGCCGGGACACCGAGCTCCTACAATGAGCAGTTCTTC